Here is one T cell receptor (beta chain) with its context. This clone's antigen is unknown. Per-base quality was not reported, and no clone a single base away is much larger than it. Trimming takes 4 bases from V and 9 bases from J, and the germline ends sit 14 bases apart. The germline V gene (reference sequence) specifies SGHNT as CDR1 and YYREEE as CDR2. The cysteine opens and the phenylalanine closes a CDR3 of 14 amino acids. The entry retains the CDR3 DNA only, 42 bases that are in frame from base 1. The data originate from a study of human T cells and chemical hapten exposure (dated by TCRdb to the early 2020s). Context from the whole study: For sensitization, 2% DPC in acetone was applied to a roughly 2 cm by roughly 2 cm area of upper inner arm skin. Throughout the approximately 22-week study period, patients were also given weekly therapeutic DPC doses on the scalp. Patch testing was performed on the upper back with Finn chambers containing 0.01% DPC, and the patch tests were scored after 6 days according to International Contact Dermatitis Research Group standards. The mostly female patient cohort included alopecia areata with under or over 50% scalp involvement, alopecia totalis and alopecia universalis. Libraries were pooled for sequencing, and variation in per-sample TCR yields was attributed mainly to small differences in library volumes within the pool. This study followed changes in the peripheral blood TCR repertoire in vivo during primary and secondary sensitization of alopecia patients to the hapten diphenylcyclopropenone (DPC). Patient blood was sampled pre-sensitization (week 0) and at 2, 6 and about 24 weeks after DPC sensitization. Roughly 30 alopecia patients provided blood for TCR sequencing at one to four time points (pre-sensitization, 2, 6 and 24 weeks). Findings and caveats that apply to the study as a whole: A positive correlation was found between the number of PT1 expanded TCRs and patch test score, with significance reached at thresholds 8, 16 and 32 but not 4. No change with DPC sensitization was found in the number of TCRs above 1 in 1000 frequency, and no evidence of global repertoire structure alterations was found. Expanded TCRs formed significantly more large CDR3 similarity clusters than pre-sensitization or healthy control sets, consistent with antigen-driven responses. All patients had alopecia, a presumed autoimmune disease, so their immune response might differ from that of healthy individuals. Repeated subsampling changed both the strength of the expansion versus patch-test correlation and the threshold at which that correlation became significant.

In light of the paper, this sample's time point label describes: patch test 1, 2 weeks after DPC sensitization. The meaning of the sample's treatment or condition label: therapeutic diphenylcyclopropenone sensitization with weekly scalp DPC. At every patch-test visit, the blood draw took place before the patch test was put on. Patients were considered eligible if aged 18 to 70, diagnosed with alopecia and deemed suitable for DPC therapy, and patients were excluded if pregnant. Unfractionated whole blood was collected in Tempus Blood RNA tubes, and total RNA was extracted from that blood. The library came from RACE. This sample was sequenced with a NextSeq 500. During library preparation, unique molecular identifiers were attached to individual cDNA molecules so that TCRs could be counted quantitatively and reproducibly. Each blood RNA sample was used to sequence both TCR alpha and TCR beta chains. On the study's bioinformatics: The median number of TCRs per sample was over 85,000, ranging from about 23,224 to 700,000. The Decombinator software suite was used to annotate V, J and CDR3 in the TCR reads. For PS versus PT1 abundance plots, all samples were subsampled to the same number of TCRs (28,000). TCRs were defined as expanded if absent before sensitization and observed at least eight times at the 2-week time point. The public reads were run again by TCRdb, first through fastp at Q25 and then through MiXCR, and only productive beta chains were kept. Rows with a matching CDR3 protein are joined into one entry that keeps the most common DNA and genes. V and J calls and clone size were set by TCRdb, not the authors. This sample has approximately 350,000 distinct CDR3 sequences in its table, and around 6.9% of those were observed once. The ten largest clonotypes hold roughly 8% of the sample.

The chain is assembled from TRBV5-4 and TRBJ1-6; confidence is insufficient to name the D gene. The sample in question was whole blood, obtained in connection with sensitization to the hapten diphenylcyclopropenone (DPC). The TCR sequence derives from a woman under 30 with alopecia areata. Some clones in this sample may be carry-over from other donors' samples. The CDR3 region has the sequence CASSTFSGSSPLHF. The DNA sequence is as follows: TGTGCCAGCAGCACCTTTTCCGGGAGTTCACCCCTCCACTTT.